This TCR beta chain was captured by sequencing in a study of OX40 agonist ivuxolimab in advanced cancers. Study-level information: With ivuxolimab, an agonistic anti-OX40 (CD134) antibody, patients were treated. Prior anti-PD-1, anti-PD-L1 or anti-CTLA-4 therapy did not bar entry, and less than 50% had some. Whole-study findings and limits: Researchers report that CD8+ T cells had, on average, more expanded clones than CD4+.

Turning to this clone: Antigen unknown. One junction end does not reproduce the germline sequence, and a read error may be involved.

Some clones are missing from TCRdb's copy, which holds only in-frame ones; the method was immunoSEQ multiplex PCR. This sample has approximately 46,000 clones, with roughly four fifths found just once. Germline CDR1 is SSHAT and CDR2 is FNYEAQ (reference sequence). The CDR3 runs 12 residues. J is TRBJ2-3 and V is TRBV7-7; 7 nucleotides line up with TRBD1. The material sequenced was CD4+ or CD8+ T cells sorted from blood, taken in a trial of the OX40 agonist ivuxolimab. The source of this sequence is an adult with an advanced solid tumor such as melanoma, head and neck, liver or kidney cancer. This CDR3 reads CASNTGVDTQYF. CDR3 DNA: TGTGCTAGCAACACAGGGGTTGATACGCAGTATTTT.